The 18 T cell receptor beta chains listed next were all sequenced from one sample in a study of identical twins. TCRdb independently ran MiXCR on the 5' RACE reads; one entry per CDR3 protein. The repertoire holds 140,000 to 150,000 distinct CDR3 sequences, with around 3.5% as singletons. Source material: memory T cells sorted from blood. The receptor set was obtained from a man aged 18-30 years in good health.

The table lists this clonotype with many counts. CDR3 amino acids: CSVRRGIGEKLFF. As DNA, the CDR3 is TGCAGCGTACGCAGGGGGATAGGAGAAAAACTGTTTTTT. The chain has TRBV29-1 and TRBJ1-4, with 7 bases fitting TRBD1. V was clipped by 6 bases and J by 8 bases; unmatched bases: 9. The CDR3 has 13 amino acids. Germline V gene data show CDR1 as SQVTM and CDR2 as ANQGSEA.

This clonotype has only a few counts. The CDR3 DNA reads as TGTGCCAGCAGGCTGGGGGGGGGATTCCGGGGCAATGAGCAGTTCTTC. It codes for CASRLGGGFRGNEQFF. The chain joins TRBV12-3 or TRBV12-4 to TRBJ2-1, with TRBD2 matching over 7 bases. V trimming: 6 bases; J trimming: 6 bases; junction bases outside the gene matches: 14. The CDR3 sequence is 16 residues long.

This clonotype was seen at least ten times. The chain links TRBV2 to TRBJ2-5; D is perhaps TRBD1 (6 bases). Germline-derived CDR1 and CDR2 are SNHLY and FYNNEI. Trimming took 7 bases from V and 1 from J, leaving 13 bases between them. The length of the CDR3 is 14 residues. Written as DNA, the CDR3 is TGTGCCAGCAAAGGTCAGGGGCCCCAAGAGACCCAGTACTTC. Its protein is CASKGQGPQETQYF.

This clonotype was found many times. This rearrangement joins TRBV25-1 to TRBJ1-1, with D tentatively TRBD1 (6 bases). The germline CDR1 and CDR2 sequences are MGHDK and SYGVNS. The length of the CDR3 is 14 residues. V was pared by 3 bases and J by 7 bases, with 15 bases between. The CDR3, as DNA: TGTGCCAGCAGTGAGAGCAGGGAAGGGGGTGAAGCTTTCTTT. This sequence encodes CASSESREGGEAFF.

This clonotype was seen at least ten times. The genes are TRBV7-3 and TRBJ2-2, with D unclear. From germline, CDR1 is SGHTA and CDR2 FQGTGA. V dropped 2 bases and J dropped 5 bases, with 12 bases sitting between them. The CDR3 has 15 amino acids. In DNA form, the CDR3 reads TGTGCCAGCAGCTTAGCGCCTCTAGATACCGGGGAGCTGTTTTTT. Amino acid sequence: CASSLAPLDTGELFF.

This clonotype was seen at least ten times. The DNA for the CDR3 is TGCAGTGTCTTATTCTGGGGCAAGACAGGGATGGGCACAGATACGCAGTATTTT. Residues: CSVLFWGKTGMGTDTQYF. This chain links TRBV20-1 with TRBJ2-3; 7 bases are a match to TRBD1. The germline V gene encodes CDR1 DFQATT and CDR2 SNEGSKA (reference sequence). Trimming removed 7 bases from V and 1 base from J; junction bases left unmatched: 20. This CDR3 spans 18 amino acids.

This clonotype was observed many times. The V and J genes are TRBV29-1 and TRBJ2-5; 7 bases are a match to TRBD1. The CDR3 has 16 residues. With 2 bases clipped from V and 7 bases from J, the junction kept 16 bases outside the gene matches. Germline V gives CDR1 SQVTM, CDR2 ANQGSEA. CDR3 in DNA: TGCAGCGTTGAATGGTCTCGGGACAGAAGGTACGGGACCCAGTACTTC. Residues: CSVEWSRDRRYGTQYF.

This clonotype was seen many times. The rearrangement uses TRBV3-1 and TRBJ1-5; D call uncertain. The V end was cut by 1 base, the J end by 9 bases, with 10 bases between. There are 13 residues in the CDR3. CDR1 LGHDT and CDR2 YNNKEL come from the germline V gene (reference sequence). DNA of the CDR3: TGTGCCAGCAGCCAAGTCCTGGAGGGGCCCCAGCATTTT. Its protein product is CASSQVLEGPQHF.

There are many counts of this clonotype. The chain carries TRBV6-1 and TRBJ2-4, with 7 bases matching TRBD2. This CDR3 region has 14 residues. The V segment lost 7 bases and the J segment 4 bases; nucleotides outside the gene matches: 7. Per the germline V gene, CDR1 is MNHNS and CDR2 is SASEGT. In nucleotides, the CDR3 is TGTGCCAGCACCGGGGGGAACGGGAAAAACATTCAGTACTTC. It codes for CASTGGNGKNIQYF.

This clonotype was picked up many times. The rearrangement uses TRBV27 and TRBJ2-2; no reliable D call. Germline V lookup: CDR1 MNHEY, CDR2 SMNVEV (reference sequence). The V end lost 8 bases, the J end lost 6 bases, and 10 bases lay between the germline ends. The CDR3 sequence is 12 residues long. Here the CDR3 reads CASRTSPGELFF. The CDR3 coding sequence is TGTGCCAGCCGTACCTCCCCCGGGGAGCTGTTTTTT.

This clonotype appeared a few times. A much more abundant neighbour one base away suggests this may be a read error. Given the absence of the conserved phenylalanine or tryptophan at the CDR3 end, a read error is likely. The J gene is TRBJ1-2, the V gene TRBV12-3 or TRBV12-4, with a tentative D call TRBD1 (5 bases). Trimming cost V 2 bases and J 3 bases, with 13 bases left between them. The CDR3 consists of 15 residues. The CDR3 protein is CASSLRGKGDYGYTC. CDR3 coding DNA: TGTGCCAGCAGTTTAAGGGGTAAAGGGGACTATGGCTACACCTGC.

This clonotype came up many times. The rearrangement links TRBV3-1 to TRBJ2-1; no reliable D call. This CDR3 has 15 residues. Trimming shortened V by 3 bases and J by 3 bases, and 12 bases separated the two germline ends. In germline, CDR1 is LGHDT, CDR2 YNNKEL (reference sequence). The CDR3 region is CASSQRRWIYNEQFF. CDR3 sequence (DNA): TGTGCCAGCAGCCAGAGACGGTGGATCTACAATGAGCAGTTCTTC.

This clonotype was counted many times. V is TRBV18 and J is TRBJ2-7; D unresolved. Trimming took 2 bases from V and 4 from J, leaving 9 bases between them. Germline-derived CDR1 and CDR2 are KGHSH and LQKENI. The CDR3 covers 13 residues. The CDR3 here is CASSPGDRYEQYV. The CDR3 nucleotides are TGTGCCAGCTCACCAGGCGACCGTTACGAGCAGTACGTC.

In this sample, this clonotype turned up many times. The V call is TRBV4-3, the J call TRBJ2-6, with D perhaps TRBD1 (5 bases). The CDR3 contains 15 residues. V was pared by 1 base and J by 1 base, with 5 bases between. The germline CDR1 and CDR2 sequences are LGHNA and YSLEER. CDR3 nucleotides: TGCGCCAGCAGCCAAGCAGGGTCTGGGGCCAACGTCCTGACTTTC. It yields the protein CASSQAGSGANVLTF.

The rearrangement links TRBV4-1 to TRBJ2-3; 8 bases line up with TRBD2. The CDR3 length is 17 residues. The V and J ends lost 0 bases and 3 bases, in that order; junction bases with no gene match: 8. Germline CDR1 MGHRA, CDR2 YSYEKL. The CDR3 DNA sequence: TGCGCCAGCAGCCAAGAGAAGGGGGGCGGGAGGACAGATACGCAGTATTTT. Translation gives CASSQEKGGGRTDTQYF.

In this sample, this clonotype turned up many times. CDR3 region: CASSSRVYTEAFF. DNA of the CDR3: TGTGCCAGCAGTTCCCGGGTTTACACTGAAGCTTTCTTT. The chain is built from TRBV28 and TRBJ1-1; D remains unclear. The germline V gene has CDR1 MDHEN and CDR2 SYDVKM. The CDR3 has 13 residues. V was clipped by 4 bases and J by 3 bases, with 9 bases between them.

This clonotype was observed many times. The chain combines TRBV5-1 with TRBJ2-1; 8 bases line up with TRBD2. V lost 4 bases and J lost 2; bases outside the gene matches: 2. This CDR3 region has 14 residues. Germline lookup yields CDR1 SGHRS and CDR2 YFSETQ. CDR3 sequence reads: CASSQAGAYNEQFF. CDR3 bases: TGCGCCAGCAGCCAAGCGGGGGCCTACAATGAGCAGTTCTTC.

This clonotype was counted at least ten times. This rearrangement joins TRBV29-1 to TRBJ1-5; D not resolved. The CDR3 is 14 residues long. CDR1 SQVTM and CDR2 ANQGSEA come from the germline V gene. V lost 5 bases and J lost 5, with 16 bases in between. The CDR3 DNA is TGCAGCGTTTCGCGGGGAGATGAATATCAGCCCCAGCATTTT. Its translation is CSVSRGDEYQPQHF.